This T cell receptor (beta chain) comes out of a study of Ad26.COV2.S vaccination and SARS-CoV-2 variants. Treatment of the sample: some 20 received Ad26.COV2.S at low or high dose, single or two shots; roughly five received placebo; per-sample allocation not given. Sampling happened 63 days after the first vaccine or placebo injection. CDR3 size: 15 residues. Germline V gene data show CDR1 as SGHTA and CDR2 as FQGNSA. Trimming shortened V by 1 base and J by 5 bases, and 15 bases separated the two germline ends. Clones were read by immunoSEQ multiplex PCR, and TCRdb kept only the in-frame ones, dropping some. The sample records about 420,000 clones, around 89% being singletons.

This sequence originates from a person between 18 and 59 years old who received the Ad26.COV2.S COVID-19 vaccine or a placebo. Specimen: peripheral blood, collected in a trial of Ad26.COV2.S vaccine versus placebo. This chain connects TRBV7-2 to TRBJ2-7; D perhaps matches TRBD2 (5 bases). The CDR3 loop is CASSLVAMKIHEQYF. The CDR3 DNA reads TGTGCCAGCAGCTTAGTAGCGATGAAGATCCACGAGCAGTACTTC.